The text below deals with one T cell receptor beta chain. CDR1 is MGHRA and CDR2 is YSYEKL in the germline V gene. Trimming removed 1 base at V and 0 bases at J, with 8 bases between. The CDR3 is 15 residues long. The data were taken from a study of blood T cell repertoires in COVID-19. Whole-study context: Samples taken during acute and convalescent COVID-19 were collected in the United States, Italy and Spain. Sources were T cells, B-cell-depleted T cells, or PBMCs; the material itself was cDNA or gDNA.

Method: immunoSEQ multiplex PCR; TCRdb's copy keeps in-frame clones and lacks some. The table includes about 270,000 clones, less than 85% detected once. The specimen sequenced was peripheral blood. V gene TRBV4-1 combines with J gene TRBJ2-3, with no clear D. The sequence derives from a woman under 30 with acute or convalescent COVID-19. As DNA, the CDR3 is TGCGCCAGCAGCCAAGGTTTCGGTAGCACAGATACGCAGTATTTT. Protein: CASSQGFGSTDTQYF.